The 27 T cell receptor beta chains below all came from one sample that was sequenced in a study of blood T cell repertoires in COVID-19 (TCRdb year 2020). Library generation was performed with the immunoSEQ multiplex PCR assay. Held by TCRdb, this immuneACCESS table contains in-frame sequences only and omits some clones. Under half of the omission traces to an unresolved V gene where checked; the cause of the rest is unknown. For this sample there are 200,000 to 300,000 clones; around 90% appear just once. About 0.79% of the sample is in the top ten clones. Sequences were obtained from peripheral blood. These receptors all come from a man in his thirties or forties with COVID-19, enrolled during active disease.

The V gene is TRBV6-5, the J gene TRBJ2-1; 8 bases map to TRBD1. The CDR3 length is 12 residues. Trimming removed 4 bases from V and 10 bases from J; junction bases left unmatched: 3. Germline lookup yields CDR1 MNHEY and CDR2 SVGAGI. The CDR3 region is CASSSGTGEQFF. CDR3 nucleotide sequence: TGTGCCAGCAGTTCGGGGACAGGCGAGCAGTTCTTC.

This clone has only one observation. The CDR3 loop reads CASSQRGQDYGYTF. The CDR3, as DNA: TGTGCCAGCTCACAGAGGGGGCAAGACTATGGCTACACCTTC. The J gene is TRBJ1-2, the V gene TRBV18, with 7 bases aligning to TRBD1. The germline V gene has CDR1 KGHSH and CDR2 LQKENI. The CDR3 runs 14 residues. V was pared by 4 bases and J by 3 bases, with 5 bases of the junction left unmatched. Drawing the rest from reference TRBV18 and TRBJ1-2, the complete variable domain is NAGVMQNPRHLVRRRGQEARLRCSPMKGHSHVYWYRQLPEEGLKFMVYLQKENIIDESGMPKERFSAEFPKEGPSILRIQQVVRGDSAAYFCASSQRGQDYGYTFGSGTRLTVV.

This clone was seen once. The chain recombines TRBV5-1 with TRBJ1-2; tentatively, D is TRBD1 (6 bases). The length of the CDR3 is 15 residues. Germline CDR1 and CDR2: SGHRS and YFSETQ. Trimming cost V 5 bases and J 4 bases, with 18 bases left between them. CDR3 nucleotide sequence: TGCGCCAGCAGACCCGGTACAGGGTCAGGCTATGGCTACACCTTC. Translation gives CASRPGTGSGYGYTF.

This clone was observed once. The chain combines TRBV25-1 with TRBJ2-7; a weak D match, TRBD1 (5 bases). With 4 bases removed from V and 2 bases from J, the gap between germline ends came to 12 bases. The CDR3 totals 14 residues. Germline lookup yields CDR1 MGHDK and CDR2 SYGVNS. The CDR3 spells CASSVRTDTYEQYF. The CDR3 bases are TGTGCCAGCAGTGTACGGACGGACACCTACGAGCAGTACTTC.

This chain connects TRBV19 to TRBJ1-1; the match to TRBD1 covers 8 bases. Trimming cost V 3 bases and J 0 bases; bases outside gene matches: 6. The CDR3 contains 16 residues. Germline values: CDR1 LNHDA, CDR2 SQIVND (reference sequence). CDR3 amino acids: CASSIWTGRMNTEAFF. The CDR3 DNA reads as TGTGCCAGTAGTATCTGGACAGGGAGAATGAACACTGAAGCTTTCTTT.

This clone was seen once. The CDR3 region has the DNA TGTGCCAGCGGCGGGACCACCACAGATACGCAGTATTTT. This encodes CASGGTTTDTQYF. The chain uses TRBV3-1 (or the pseudogene TRBV3-2) and TRBJ2-3, with D maybe TRBD2 (6 bases). The germline CDR1 and CDR2 sequences are LGHDT and YNNKEL (reference sequence). V shed 8 bases and J shed 2 bases, with 11 bases lying between them. This CDR3 has 13 residues.

The rearrangement joins TRBV6-5 to TRBJ2-1; tentatively, D is TRBD1 (7 bases). Germline V gives CDR1 MNHEY, CDR2 SVGAGI. The CDR3 spans 15 residues. V was pared by 6 bases and J by 8 bases, with 20 bases between. The CDR3 DNA is TGTGCCAGCAGCATAGCCCTGGACAGGAGGGATGAGCAGTTCTTC. Its translation: CASSIALDRRDEQFF.

V is TRBV4-2 and J is TRBJ2-3; TRBD2 matches at 10 bases. Germline loops: CDR1 LGHNA, CDR2 YNFKEQ. The CDR3 has 17 amino acids. Trimming cost V 0 bases and J 6 bases; bases outside gene matches: 9. CDR3 sequence: CASSQESSGGASDTQYF. The CDR3 DNA reads TGTGCCAGCAGCCAAGAGTCCAGCGGGGGGGCTTCGGATACGCAGTATTTT.

The chain couples TRBV5-6 to TRBJ2-3; D may be TRBD1 (5 bases). The CDR3 length is 13 residues. CDR1 and CDR2 from the germline V gene are SGHDT and YYEEEE. V gave up 0 bases and J gave up 7 bases, with 9 bases separating them. CDR3 sequence (DNA): TGTGCCAGCAGCTTGGCAGGGTCACATACGCAGTATTTT. Encoded protein: CASSLAGSHTQYF. Combining the CDR3 with reference TRBV5-6 and TRBJ2-3 gives the whole variable domain DAGVTQSPTHLIKTRGQQVTLRCSPKSGHDTVSWYQQALGQGPQFIFQYYEEEERQRGNFPDRFSGHQFPNYSSELNVNALLLGDSALYLCASSLAGSHTQYFGPGTRLTVL.

This sequence joins TRBV27 and TRBJ1-4; 7 nucleotides match TRBD1. CDR3 size: 13 residues. The trim removed 5 bases at V and 7 bases at J, leaving 4 bases unmatched. Germline V gene lookup returns CDR1 MNHEY and CDR2 SMNVEV (reference sequence). Here the CDR3 reads CASSPTGSEKLFF. As DNA, the CDR3 is TGTGCCAGCAGTCCGACAGGGAGTGAAAAACTGTTTTTT.

As regards this clone: At the DNA level, this CDR3 is encoded by other sequences in the same sample as well. This sequence joins TRBV19 and TRBJ1-5; D is ambiguous. The CDR3 has 14 residues. V dropped 3 bases and J dropped 0 bases, with 6 bases sitting between them. Germline CDR1 LNHDA, CDR2 SQIVND (reference sequence). The CDR3 nucleotides read TGTGCCAGTAGTATTGTTAGTAGCAATCAGCCCCAGCATTTT. Translation: CASSIVSSNQPQHF.

A few counts support this clone. The identical CDR3 is also encoded by other nucleotide sequences in the sample. The chain employs TRBV4-1 and TRBJ2-7, with TRBD1 identical over 7 bases. Germline CDR1 and CDR2: MGHRA and YSYEKL. The ends lost 1 base at V and 4 bases at J; junction bases unmatched: 1. This CDR3 has 13 amino acids. CDR3: CASSQVQGYEQYF. In DNA, the CDR3 is TGCGCCAGCAGCCAAGTACAGGGGTACGAGCAGTACTTC.

This sequence joins TRBV11-1 and TRBJ1-3; perhaps TRBD1 as D (6 bases). Germline V gene data show CDR1 as SGHAT and CDR2 as FQDESV (reference sequence). V was trimmed by 0 bases and J by 6 bases, leaving 12 bases between them. CDR3 length equals 15 residues. This CDR3 is CASSLAGQSENTIYF. The DNA for the CDR3 is TGTGCCAGCAGCTTAGCGGGACAAAGTGAAAACACCATATATTTT.

CDR3: CASSEYGGARETQYF. The CDR3 nucleotides are TGTGCCAGCAGTGAATATGGCGGGGCTCGGGAGACCCAGTACTTC. The chain has TRBV25-1 and TRBJ2-5; D possibly corresponds to TRBD2 (6 bases). The germline V gene has CDR1 MGHDK and CDR2 SYGVNS. Deletions cut 0 bases from V and 5 bases from J, with 13 bases between. The CDR3 sequence is 15 residues long.

The chain carries TRBV2 and TRBJ1-4, with no clear D. This CDR3 has 14 residues. Germline CDR1 is SNHLY and CDR2 is FYNNEI. V lost 7 bases, J lost 2 bases, and 11 bases lay in between. The DNA for the CDR3 is TGTGCCAGCACCGGAGGGTCGACTAATGAAAAACTGTTTTTT. It is translated as CASTGGSTNEKLFF. Using reference TRBV2 and TRBJ1-4 for the parts outside the CDR3, the full variable domain is EPEVTQTPSHQVTQMGQEVILRCVPISNHLYFYWYRQILGQKVEFLVSFYNNEISEKSEIFDDQFSVERPDGSNFTLKIRSTKLEDSAMYFCASTGGSTNEKLFFGSGTQLSVL.

The count of this clone is one. In DNA form, the CDR3 reads TGTGCCAGCAGACCAACAGGGGGCTGGGATCAGCCCCAGCATTTT. Translated: CASRPTGGWDQPQHF. V and J are TRBV6-5 and TRBJ1-5; 9 bases line up with TRBD1. Germline CDR1 MNHEY, CDR2 SVGAGI. The CDR3 spans 15 residues. With V trimmed by 6 bases and J by 5 bases, 8 bases remained unmatched.

The chain combines TRBV11-3 with TRBJ1-1; 7 bases are shared with TRBD1. Unmatched junction bases numbered 11, after V lost 5 bases and J lost 11 bases. CDR1 and CDR2 (germline): SGHNT, YENEEA. The CDR3 loop spans 13 amino acids. In DNA form, the CDR3 reads TGTGCCAGCAGCCATACAGGGGCTCTAGGGGCTTTCTTT. Translation gives CASSHTGALGAFF. The complete variable domain, with remaining parts taken from reference TRBV11-3 and TRBJ1-1, reads EAGVVQSPRYKIIEKKQPVAFWCNPISGHNTLYWYLQNLGQGPELLIRYENEEAVDDSQLPKDRFSAERLKGVDSTLKIQPAELGDSAVYLCASSHTGALGAFFGQGTRLTVV.

The rearrangement links TRBV10-3 to TRBJ2-7; 7 bases are shared with TRBD1. The ends lost 6 bases at V and 3 bases at J; junction bases unmatched: 8. The CDR3 spans 14 residues. The germline V gene has CDR1 ENHRY and CDR2 SYGVKD. For the CDR3, the DNA is TGTGCCATCAGGGATGGGACAGCAAGCTACGAGCAGTACTTC. Protein sequence: CAIRDGTASYEQYF.

The chain has TRBV5-6 and TRBJ2-1, with a possible D match to TRBD2 (5 bases). CDR1 SGHDT and CDR2 YYEEEE come from the germline V gene. The ends were cut back, 2 bases at V and 5 bases at J, with 17 bases in the middle. The CDR3 extends over 16 amino acids. As DNA, the CDR3 is TGTGCCAGCAGCTTATTGGACTCCCGACTCAACAATGAGCAGTTCTTC. This gives the protein CASSLLDSRLNNEQFF.

This clone was recorded a few times. The genes are TRBV5-1 and TRBJ2-5; TRBD2 is a possible D gene (5 bases). Trimming left V 0 bases short and J 4 bases short, with 16 bases between. This CDR3 is built from 16 residues. CDR1 is SGHRS, CDR2 YFSETQ, per germline. DNA of the CDR3: TGCGCCAGCAGCTTGGGTGTAGCCTCGGAGGTAGAGACCCAGTACTTC. This sequence encodes CASSLGVASEVETQYF.

Here the CDR3 reads CASSVGDSKAFF. The DNA for the CDR3 is TGTGCCAGCAGCGTAGGGGACAGCAAAGCTTTCTTT. This chain joins TRBV9 and TRBJ1-1; TRBD1 matches at 7 bases. This CDR3 region has 12 residues. J was trimmed by 9 bases and V by 0 bases; bases with no gene match: 2. CDR1 SGDLS and CDR2 YYNGEE come from the germline V gene.

The chain has TRBV5-1 and TRBJ1-5; TRBD1 matches 8 bases. This CDR3 comprises 15 residues. V gave up 0 bases and J gave up 5 bases; unmatched junction bases: 4. In germline, CDR1 is SGHRS, CDR2 YFSETQ. CDR3 DNA: TGCGCCAGCAGCTTGGGACAGGGGTTGGATCAGCCCCAGCATTTT. It translates to CASSLGQGLDQPQHF.

The V call is TRBV6-5, the J call TRBJ2-3; D is perhaps TRBD1 (6 bases). Germline V gives CDR1 MNHEY, CDR2 SVGAGI. V was trimmed by 9 bases and J by 7 bases, leaving 14 bases between them. The CDR3 contains 12 residues. CDR3 in DNA: TGTGCCAGTGGAAGCAGGGGACATACGCAGTATTTT. Protein product: CASGSRGHTQYF.

This chain uses TRBV19 with TRBJ1-2; 10 bases are a match to TRBD1. Trimming took 6 bases from V and 4 from J; bases not matched to a gene: 17. CDR3 size: 18 residues. CDR1 is LNHDA and CDR2 is SQIVND in the germline V gene (reference sequence). DNA of the CDR3: TGTGCCAGTAGCACACCAAGAACTAGGGACAGGGGCGGCTATGGCTACACCTTC. Translating gives CASSTPRTRDRGGYGYTF.

The chain employs TRBV3-1 (or the pseudogene TRBV3-2) and TRBJ1-2; D might be TRBD1 (6 bases). Looked up from germline, CDR1 is LGHDT and CDR2 is YNNKEL (reference sequence). V was trimmed by 1 base and J by 6 bases, leaving 15 bases between them. This CDR3 contains 15 residues. CDR3 in amino acids: CASSQVGGAFDGYTF. In DNA, the CDR3 is TGTGCCAGCAGCCAAGTGGGGGGGGCGTTCGATGGCTACACCTTC.

The gene calls are TRBV6-1 and TRBJ1-1, with TRBD1 matching 7 bases. The CDR3 runs to 15 residues. Germline values: CDR1 MNHNS, CDR2 SASEGT. V trimming: 1 base; J trimming: 5 bases; junction bases outside the gene matches: 7. CDR3 nucleotides: TGTGCCAGCAGTGAAGGCCGGACAGGAAGGACTGAAGCTTTCTTT. Translating it yields CASSEGRTGRTEAFF.

V usage is TRBV10-3 and J usage is TRBJ1-1; D is possibly TRBD1 (5 bases). This CDR3 spans 16 amino acids. Trimming cost V 3 bases and J 1 base, with 15 bases left between them. Germline CDR1 and CDR2: ENHRY and SYGVKD. CDR3 protein: CAISDSGGIRNTEAFF. The CDR3, as DNA: TGTGCCATCAGTGATTCTGGGGGGATACGGAACACTGAAGCTTTCTTT.